Listed here are 32 T cell receptor beta chains from one sample, sequenced in a study of tissue T cells after allogeneic stem cell transplantation. The time point here: mouse harvest day 14 after allogeneic transplant. Each mouse received 10^7 T-cell-depleted marrow cells plus 10^6 splenic CD5+ T cells by tail vein. Profiled with immunoSEQ multiplex PCR; TCRdb holds only in-frame clones, not every one. Of some 3,000 clones listed, around 40% are singletons. The sequenced material came from gut tissue. The receptors derive from a female BALB/c mouse given C57BL/6 T cells with graft-versus-host disease after an allogeneic hematopoietic cell transplant.

A remark on this clone: Gene names denote mouse genes. With the read ending 1 residue before the CDR3 end, the germline J gene is used to fill in that end. V gene TRBV12-1 combines with J gene TRBJ1-2; D ambiguous. V was clipped by 1 base and J by 2 bases, with 7 bases between them. Germline V CDR1 and CDR2: SGHSN, HYEKVE. The CDR3 loop spans 13 amino acids. The covered CDR3 bases are TGTGCCAGCTCTCTATGGGCGAACTCCGACTACACC. Amino acids: CASSLWANSDYT. The full-length CDR3 reads as CASSLWANSDYTF.

A remark on this clone: The gene symbols are mouse symbols. Read coverage stops 1 residue before the CDR3 terminus; the germline J gene supplies the remainder. The V gene is TRBV3, the J gene TRBJ1-4; 8 bases match TRBD1. The CDR3 has 13 residues. CDR1 is SNHLY, CDR2 FYNGKV, per germline (reference sequence). V lost 8 bases and J lost 3; bases outside the gene matches: 2. The CDR3 spells CASVRGPNERLFF. The sequenced part of the CDR3 DNA is TGTGCCAGCGTCAGGGGGCCCAACGAAAGATTATTT.

With regard to this clone: The gene names given are mouse names. The read terminates 1 residue ahead of where the CDR3 ends, so the germline J gene completes it. The chain has TRBV3 and TRBJ1-2; D not resolved. CDR3 length: 13 amino acids. V was clipped by 4 bases and J by 0 bases, with 6 bases between them. Germline V CDR1 and CDR2: SNHLY, FYNGKV (reference sequence). The CDR3 region is CASSSHANSDYTF. The CDR3 bases that were read are TGTGCCAGCAGCTCACATGCAAACTCCGACTACACC.

A few counts support this clone. Genes and germline are mouse. The CDR3 is cut off 1 residue early in the read; its end comes from the germline J gene. The V call is TRBV26, the J call TRBJ2-4; no clear D gene. CDR3 length: 14 residues. Germline assignment: CDR1 KGHPV and CDR2 FQNQEV (reference sequence). Trimming took off 0 bases at V and 0 bases at J, with 4 bases between the two ends. CDR3 bases read: TGTGCCAGCAGTCTGTCGAGGAGTCAAAACACCTTGTAC. Residues: CASSLSRSQNTLY. The whole CDR3 reads CASSLSRSQNTLYF.

As regards this clone: Gene names denote mouse genes. The CDR3 sequence: CASSPGTGGNYAEQFF. The sequenced part of the CDR3 DNA is TGTGCCAGCAGCCCCGGGACTGGGGGAAACTATGCTGAGCAGTTC. The chain is built from TRBV13-3 and TRBJ2-1; 11 bases line up with TRBD2. The read ends 1 residue shy of where the CDR3 ends; the end is completed using the germline J gene. The CDR3 loop spans 16 amino acids. V gave up 5 bases and J gave up 1 base; unmatched junction bases: 5. Germline V gene sequence: CDR1 NNHDY, CDR2 SYVADS.

As concerns this clone: The listed genes are named as in mouse. The missing CDR3 end, 1 residue past where the read stops, is filled in from the germline J gene. The V gene is TRBV23, the J gene TRBJ1-1; the listed D gene, TRBD1, was not tested against the DNA. CDR3 length: 15 residues. CDR1 is KGHTA and CDR2 is FQNQQP in the germline V gene. The CDR3 DNA, read in part, is TGCTCCAGCAGTCGGGACAGGGGGCAGAACACAGAAGTCTTC. Translating it yields CSSSRDRGQNTEVF. The whole CDR3 reads CSSSRDRGQNTEVFF.

This clone has only a few counts. Gene names are mouse gene names. The observed sequence ends 1 residue before the CDR3 terminus, with the missing tail filled in from the germline J gene. V usage is TRBV29 and J usage is TRBJ1-3; TRBD1 matches 7 bases. Germline assignment: CDR1 MSHET and CDR2 SYDVDS. The CDR3 is 15 amino acids. J lost 0 bases, V lost 3 bases, and 2 bases had no gene match. The part of the CDR3 DNA that was read is TGTGCTAGCAGTTTGGGGACAGCTTCTGGAAATACGCTCTAT. Protein product: CASSLGTASGNTLY. The full CDR3 sequence reads CASSLGTASGNTLYF.

About this clone: The germline and genes are mouse ones. Read coverage stops 1 residue before the CDR3 terminus; the germline J gene supplies the remainder. The chain couples TRBV19 to TRBJ2-1, with TRBD2 identical over 13 bases. The V gene's germline CDR1 is FNHDT and CDR2 SITEND (reference sequence). The V gene end was trimmed by 1 base and the J gene end by 1 base; junction bases not matched to a gene: 2. The CDR3 consists of 17 residues. The CDR3 DNA, read in part, is TGTGCCAGCAGTATACGGGACTGGGGGGGGAACTATGCTGAGCAGTTC. This translates into CASSIRDWGGNYAEQF. From start to end, the CDR3 is CASSIRDWGGNYAEQFF.

Details on this clone: Germline and genes here are mouse. The covered CDR3 bases are TGTGCCAGCAGTCGCCGGACTGGGGGAAGTGCAGAAACGCTGTAT. This translates into CASSRRTGGSAETLY. The whole CDR3 reads CASSRRTGGSAETLYF. The V and J genes are TRBV26 and TRBJ2-3, with TRBD2 matching 10 bases. The CDR3 extends 1 residue past the end of the read, so its final part is completed from the germline J gene. Trimming at V came to 4 bases and at J to 0 bases, leaving 4 bases not matched to a gene. CDR3 length equals 16 residues. Looked up from germline, CDR1 is KGHPV and CDR2 is FQNQEV (reference sequence). Full variable domain (missing parts from reference TRBV26 and TRBJ2-3): NSKVIQTPRYLVKGQGQKAKMRCIPEKGHPVVFWYQQNKNNEFKFLINFQNQEVLQQIDMTEKRFSAECPSNSPCSLEIQSSEAGDSALYLCASSRRTGGSAETLYFGSGTRLTVL.

In this sample, this clone is large. Mouse germline and gene names are used. Read sequence stops 1 residue before the CDR3 end, and the germline J gene provides the missing end. The chain has TRBV13-2 and TRBJ1-2, with TRBD1 matching 9 bases. The V gene's germline CDR1 is NNHNN and CDR2 SYGAGS (reference sequence). Trimming took 0 bases from V and 2 from J; bases not matched to a gene: 5. There are 16 residues in the CDR3. The chain's CDR3 is CASGDAGDRENSDYTF. CDR3 DNA, as far as it was read: TGTGCCAGCGGTGATGCAGGGGACAGGGAGAACTCCGACTACACC.

Regarding this clone: These gene names are mouse names. The CDR3 end lies 1 residue beyond the end of the read and is filled in from the germline J gene. The chain employs TRBV15 and TRBJ2-7, with TRBD2 matching 10 bases. The junction had 9 bases not matched to a gene; V was cut back by 6 bases and J by 4 bases. Germline V lookup: CDR1 SGHND, CDR2 FRSKSL. The CDR3 is 15 residues long. The CDR3 DNA, read in part, is TGTGCCAGCAGCCCCGACTGGGGGGCCCGTTATGAACAGTAC. Translated, it gives CASSPDWGARYEQY. The full-length CDR3 reads as CASSPDWGARYEQYF.

As regards this clone: All gene names here are mouse names. The read ends 1 residue early relative to the CDR3; the germline J gene fills the gap. The chain joins TRBV3 to TRBJ2-7, with no clear D. This CDR3 comprises 10 residues. V was pared by 4 bases and J by 7 bases, with 5 bases between. The germline gives CDR1 SNHLY, CDR2 FYNGKV (reference sequence). This CDR3 is CASSWREQYF. The covered CDR3 bases are TGTGCCAGCAGCTGGAGGGAACAGTAC.

Of note for this clone: The genes and germline here are from mouse. With the read ending 1 residue before the CDR3 end, the germline J gene is used to fill in that end. The chain carries TRBV29 and TRBJ2-1; 9 bases line up with TRBD2. Germline loops: CDR1 MSHET, CDR2 SYDVDS. This CDR3 is built from 12 residues. V trimming: 7 bases; J trimming: 6 bases; junction bases outside the gene matches: 1. The CDR3 region is CASNWGVAEQFF. The sequenced CDR3 bases are TGTGCTAGCAACTGGGGGGTTGCTGAGCAGTTC.

This clone was counted once. The gene symbols are mouse symbols. The CDR3 end falls 1 residue outside the read, so it is completed with the germline J gene. The rearrangement uses TRBV26 and TRBJ2-4; D uncertain. CDR3 length equals 13 residues. Trimming took 2 bases from V and 5 from J, leaving 8 bases between them. Germline lookup yields CDR1 KGHPV and CDR2 FQNQEV (reference sequence). The CDR3 loop reads CASSLGEVNTLYF. The CDR3 bases that were read are TGTGCCAGCAGTCTGGGGGAGGTAAACACCTTGTAC.

This clone was seen a handful of times. The genes and germline here are from mouse. The CDR3 end is not reached by the read, which stops 1 residue before it; the germline J gene fills it in. The chain joins TRBV26 to TRBJ1-1; D might be TRBD1 (6 bases). Trimming cost V 3 bases and J 3 bases, with 8 bases left between them. CDR3 size: 13 residues. Germline-derived CDR1 and CDR2 are KGHPV and FQNQEV (reference sequence). The CDR3 bases that were read are TGTGCCAGCAGTCTAGACAGGCACACAGAAGTCTTC. It specifies CASSLDRHTEVF. The CDR3 reads in full as CASSLDRHTEVFF. Using reference TRBV26 and TRBJ1-1 for the parts outside the CDR3, the full variable domain is NSKVIQTPRYLVKGQGQKAKMRCIPEKGHPVVFWYQQNKNNEFKFLINFQNQEVLQQIDMTEKRFSAECPSNSPCSLEIQSSEAGDSALYLCASSLDRHTEVFFGKGTRLTVV.

In the case of this clone: Genes here carry mouse names. The read comes to an end 1 residue before the CDR3 does, leaving the germline J gene to fill in the end. The chain combines TRBV3 with TRBJ2-4, with D uncertain. V lost 4 bases to trimming and J lost 0 bases, with 8 bases between them. CDR1 and CDR2 from the germline V gene are SNHLY and FYNGKV (reference sequence). The CDR3 contains 14 residues. Partial CDR3 DNA: TGTGCCAGCAGCTCCCCCCTGAGTCAAAACACCTTGTAC. Protein sequence: CASSSPLSQNTLY. The complete CDR3 sequence is CASSSPLSQNTLYF.

With regard to this clone: Genes and germline are mouse. The CDR3 is cut off 1 residue early in the read; its end comes from the germline J gene. The genes are TRBV4 and TRBJ2-1; 9 bases fit TRBD2. The CDR3 has 14 amino acids. Germline CDR1 is LGHDT and CDR2 is YNNKQL (reference sequence). Losses at the gene ends were 8 bases for V and 6 bases for J; bases not matched to a gene: 8. Incomplete CDR3 DNA: TGTGCCAGCTATAACTGGGGGGAGGGTGCTGAGCAGTTC. Amino acids: CASYNWGEGAEQF. The whole CDR3 region reads CASYNWGEGAEQFF.

On this clone: Mouse names are used for the genes. The read terminates 1 residue ahead of where the CDR3 ends, so the germline J gene completes it. The rearrangement uses TRBV31 and TRBJ2-1, with TRBD1 matching 9 bases. Germline CDR1 GKSSPN, CDR2 SITVG. The CDR3 covers 15 residues. With 0 bases clipped from V and 6 bases from J, the junction kept 6 bases outside the gene matches. CDR3 in amino acids: CAWSLDGTGFAEQFF. The sequenced part of the CDR3 DNA is TGTGCCTGGAGTCTAGACGGGACAGGGTTTGCTGAGCAGTTC.

This clone was detected a few times. Gene names and germline refer to mouse. Sequencing ends 1 residue short of the CDR3 end; the germline J gene provides the rest. This chain joins TRBV23 and TRBJ2-5; the table's D call of TRBD2 was not tested on the DNA. Germline lookup yields CDR1 KGHTA and CDR2 FQNQQP. The CDR3 has 14 amino acids. Incomplete CDR3 DNA: TGCTCCAGCAGTCAATCAAGGGGGGGCGACACCCAGTAC. Its protein product is CSSSQSRGGDTQY. The complete CDR3 protein is CSSSQSRGGDTQYF.

For this clone: The listed genes are named as in mouse. The read stops 1 residue short of the end of the CDR3; the missing end is completed from the germline J gene. V is TRBV1 and J is TRBJ2-7, with 7 nucleotides matching TRBD1. This CDR3 has 13 amino acids. The V and J ends lost 1 base and 4 bases, in that order; junction bases with no gene match: 1. Germline lookup yields CDR1 NSQYPW and CDR2 LRSPGD (reference sequence). CDR3 sequence: CTCSAVGQYEQYF. Partial CDR3 DNA: TGCACCTGCAGTGCAGTGGGACAGTATGAACAGTAC. Using reference TRBV1 and TRBJ2-7 for the parts outside the CDR3, the full variable domain is VTLLEQNPRWRLVPRGQAVNLRCILKNSQYPWMSWYQQDLQKQLQWLFTLRSPGDKEVKSLPGADYLATRVTDTELRLQVANMSQGRTLYCTCSAVGQYEQYFGPGTRLTVL.

A remark on this clone: Mouse names are used for the genes. The sequence runs out 1 residue before the end of the CDR3; the remainder is reconstructed from the germline J gene. The chain recombines TRBV15 with TRBJ1-4; D perhaps matches TRBD1 (6 bases). Per germline, CDR1 SGHND and CDR2 FRSKSL. V lost 3 bases, J lost 4 bases, and 9 bases lay in between. This CDR3 is 14 amino acids long. This CDR3 reads CASSFGGHNERLFF. Incomplete CDR3 DNA: TGTGCCAGCAGTTTTGGGGGGCACAACGAAAGATTATTT.

On this clone itself: Gene names are mouse gene names. The sequenced fragment ends 1 residue before the CDR3 boundary, so the rest is inferred from the germline J gene. V usage is TRBV26 and J usage is TRBJ2-2; 7 positions agree with TRBD1. The CDR3 runs to 14 residues. The germline V gene encodes CDR1 KGHPV and CDR2 FQNQEV (reference sequence). The trim removed 2 bases at V and 7 bases at J, leaving 4 bases unmatched. The CDR3 protein is CASSLEQGFGQLYF. The sequenced CDR3 bases are TGTGCCAGCAGTCTGGAACAGGGGTTCGGGCAGCTCTAC. Using reference TRBV26 and TRBJ2-2 for the parts outside the CDR3, the full variable domain is NSKVIQTPRYLVKGQGQKAKMRCIPEKGHPVVFWYQQNKNNEFKFLINFQNQEVLQQIDMTEKRFSAECPSNSPCSLEIQSSEAGDSALYLCASSLEQGFGQLYFGEGSKLTVL.

With regard to this clone: Mouse names are used for the genes. CDR3 protein: CASSLMASQNTLYF. The CDR3 bases that were read are TGTGCCAGCAGTCTGATGGCTAGTCAAAACACCTTGTAC. The chain uses TRBV26 and TRBJ2-4; D unclear. The sequence runs out 1 residue before the end of the CDR3; the remainder is reconstructed from the germline J gene. The CDR3 totals 14 residues. V lost 2 bases and J lost 0, with 6 bases in between. Germline V gene sequence: CDR1 KGHPV, CDR2 FQNQEV (reference sequence).

This clone has a handful of counts. The genes are named according to mouse. The read falls 1 residue short of the CDR3 end, and the missing part is taken from the germline J gene. The rearrangement links TRBV26 to TRBJ1-2; D gene uncertain. This CDR3 is 13 amino acids long. Trimming cost V 2 bases and J 0 bases, with 4 bases left between them. Germline V gene lookup returns CDR1 KGHPV and CDR2 FQNQEV (reference sequence). The CDR3 is CASSLSANSDYTF. Incomplete CDR3 DNA: TGTGCCAGCAGTCTGAGTGCAAACTCCGACTACACC.

Details on this clone: The gene symbols are mouse symbols. The read terminates 1 residue ahead of where the CDR3 ends, so the germline J gene completes it. The rearrangement uses TRBV1 and TRBJ2-2, with unresolved D. Germline lookup yields CDR1 NSQYPW and CDR2 LRSPGD (reference sequence). Trimming took off 0 bases at V and 0 bases at J, with 8 bases between the two ends. The CDR3 runs to 16 residues. Partial CDR3 DNA: TGCACCTGCAGTGCAGATCCCGGGGCAAACACCGGGCAGCTCTAC. Translating it yields CTCSADPGANTGQLY. The CDR3 in full is CTCSADPGANTGQLYF.

In its sample, this clone was seen a few times. The genes and germline here are from mouse. The CDR3 end is not reached by the read, which stops 1 residue before it; the germline J gene fills it in. The chain employs TRBV3 and TRBJ2-1; D tentatively fits TRBD1 or TRBD2 (5 bases each). The CDR3 runs 13 residues. The germline V and J ends were trimmed by 6 bases and 1 base, with 7 bases remaining between them. CDR1 is SNHLY, CDR2 FYNGKV, per germline (reference sequence). The CDR3 here is CASSRDNYAEQFF. Partial CDR3 DNA: TGTGCCAGCAGTCGGGACAACTATGCTGAGCAGTTC.

This clone was seen a few times. Gene names are the mouse ones. CDR3 DNA, as far as it was read: TGTGCCAGCTCTCTCACCGGGACAGCCAACGAAAGATTATTT. Protein sequence: CASSLTGTANERLF. The full CDR3 protein reads CASSLTGTANERLFF. This chain links TRBV12-2 with TRBJ1-4, with 7 bases matching TRBD1. Read data end 1 residue before the CDR3 end; the end is taken from the germline J gene. Trimming cost V 0 bases and J 3 bases; bases outside gene matches: 3. CDR1 is SGHLS, CDR2 HYDKME, per germline. There are 15 residues in the CDR3.

By share, this clone ranks as medium-sized. The listed genes are named as in mouse. The CDR3 end falls 1 residue outside the read, so it is completed with the germline J gene. The rearrangement uses TRBV19 and TRBJ2-3; D uncertain. From germline, CDR1 is FNHDT and CDR2 SITEND (reference sequence). This CDR3 contains 12 residues. V was shortened by 5 bases and J by 0 bases, with 4 bases between the two germline ends. CDR3: CASRASAETLYF. The covered CDR3 bases are TGTGCCAGCAGGGCTAGTGCAGAAACGCTGTAT.

This clone is labeled as large. Genes and germline are mouse. The observed sequence ends 1 residue before the CDR3 terminus, with the missing tail filled in from the germline J gene. The chain has TRBV23 and TRBJ1-1; the table's TRBD1 call for D was not verified on the DNA. The CDR3 covers 12 residues. CDR1 and CDR2 from the germline V gene are KGHTA and FQNQQP. The sequenced part of the CDR3 DNA is TGCTCCAGCAGTCATCAAAACACAGAAGTCTTC. This gives the protein CSSSHQNTEVF. From start to end, the CDR3 is CSSSHQNTEVFF.

This clone was observed a handful of times. The genes are named according to mouse. The sequence runs out 1 residue before the end of the CDR3; the remainder is reconstructed from the germline J gene. The chain links TRBV13-1 to TRBJ2-1; D gene ambiguous. Trimming stripped 5 bases from V and 5 bases from J, with 5 bases between. This CDR3 is built from 11 residues. CDR1 is NSHNY and CDR2 is SYGAGN in the germline V gene. CDR3 sequence: CASSANAEQFF. CDR3 bases read: TGTGCCAGCAGCGCAAATGCTGAGCAGTTC.

A remark on this clone: These gene names are mouse names. The CDR3 goes on 1 residue after the read ends, and that part is filled in from the germline J gene. The rearrangement joins TRBV26 to TRBJ1-5; D not certain. The CDR3 sequence is 15 residues long. Looked up from germline, CDR1 is KGHPV and CDR2 is FQNQEV (reference sequence). Trimming removed 3 bases from V and 0 bases from J, with 9 bases in between. The CDR3 region is CASSLSQYNNQAPLF. CDR3 DNA, as far as it was read: TGTGCCAGCAGTCTCTCACAGTATAACAACCAGGCTCCGCTT.

A remark on this clone: Genes here carry mouse names. The CDR3 end lies 1 residue beyond the end of the read and is filled in from the germline J gene. This chain connects TRBV15 to TRBJ2-1; perhaps TRBD1 as D (6 bases). The CDR3 is made up of 13 amino acids. Trimming left V 3 bases short and J 4 bases short, with 7 bases between. CDR1 and CDR2 from the germline V gene are SGHND and FRSKSL. CDR3: CASSLGHYAEQFF. The covered CDR3 bases are TGTGCCAGCAGTTTGGGACATTATGCTGAGCAGTTC.